The 25 T cell receptor beta chains reported below all come from one sample, sequenced in a study of T cell responses to AZD1222 COVID-19 vaccine. Libraries were prepared by immunoSEQ multiplex PCR; TCRdb keeps only in-frame clonotypes and omits some of them. The data hold tens of thousands of clones, with more than 75% observed a single time. Here the sequenced sample was peripheral blood, taken on day 0 of AZD1222 vaccination. The receptor set was obtained from an adult in good health.

The chain recombines TRBV11-3 with TRBJ2-7; tentative D call: TRBD1 (7 bases). Trimming cost V 3 bases and J 5 bases, with 20 bases left between them. Germline assignment: CDR1 SGHNT and CDR2 YENEEA. The CDR3 runs 16 residues. CDR3: CASSFYRGLGFDEQYF. CDR3 sequence (DNA): TGTGCCAGCAGCTTTTACAGGGGACTCGGATTCGACGAGCAGTACTTC.

This clone showed up just a few times. J is TRBJ2-1 and V is TRBV5-1; 8 bases are a match to TRBD2. After removal of 7 bases from V and 12 bases from J, the junction contained 18 bases not matched to a gene. Germline values: CDR1 SGHRS, CDR2 YFSETQ. The CDR3 contains 15 residues. This CDR3 reads CASSPSGSLFTGQFF. The CDR3 bases are TGCGCCAGCTCCCCTAGCGGGTCCCTCTTCACCGGGCAGTTCTTC.

The rearrangement uses TRBV30 and TRBJ1-2, with 9 nucleotides matching TRBD1. Germline CDR1 is GTSNPN and CDR2 is SVGIG (reference sequence). Trimming at V came to 3 bases and at J to 2 bases, leaving 1 base not matched to a gene. The CDR3 runs 13 residues. The DNA of the CDR3 is TGTGCCTGGAGCGGACAGGGGAACTATGGCTACACCTTC. This gives the protein CAWSGQGNYGYTF.

This chain connects TRBV27 to TRBJ1-5; no reliable D call. Trimming stripped 6 bases from V and 3 bases from J, with 9 bases between. The CDR3 is made up of 13 amino acids. Germline assignment: CDR1 MNHEY and CDR2 SMNVEV (reference sequence). This CDR3 reads CASRRLDNQPQHF. CDR3 nucleotides: TGTGCCAGCAGACGCCTAGACAATCAGCCCCAGCATTTT.

In regard to this clone: This specimen includes other DNA sequences encoding the same CDR3. The J gene is TRBJ1-1, the V gene TRBV3-1 (or the pseudogene TRBV3-2), with unresolved D. There are 12 residues in the CDR3. Germline V gene data show CDR1 as LGHDT and CDR2 as YNNKEL (reference sequence). The ends were cut back, 0 bases at V and 5 bases at J, with 4 bases in the middle. The CDR3 loop is CASSQEGTEAFF. The CDR3 coding sequence is TGTGCCAGCAGCCAAGAAGGAACTGAAGCTTTCTTT.

The chain joins TRBV2 to TRBJ2-1, with D tentatively TRBD1 or TRBD2 (5 bases each). CDR3 length: 14 residues. Germline lookup yields CDR1 SNHLY and CDR2 FYNNEI. With 6 bases removed from V and 9 bases from J, the gap between germline ends came to 18 bases. This chain's CDR3 is CASRPGPHVGEQFF. Written as DNA, the CDR3 is TGTGCCAGCAGGCCGGGACCTCATGTTGGTGAGCAGTTCTTC.

This clone is a singleton in its sample. The gene calls are TRBV7-2 and TRBJ1-5; D uncertain. V dropped 2 bases and J dropped 1 base, with 9 bases sitting between them. This CDR3 contains 15 residues. Per the germline V gene, CDR1 is SGHTA and CDR2 is FQGNSA. As DNA, the CDR3 is TGTGCCAGCAGCTTATTAGGTGAGAGCAATCAGCCCCAGCATTTT. Amino acid sequence: CASSLLGESNQPQHF.

The genes are TRBV5-1 and TRBJ1-1, with TRBD1 matching over 7 bases. Per the germline V gene, CDR1 is SGHRS and CDR2 is YFSETQ. J gave up 3 bases and V 1 base, and 3 bases lay outside the gene matches. The CDR3 length is 14 residues. CDR3 sequence (DNA): TGCGCCAGCAGCTTGCCGGGGACAGACACTGAAGCTTTCTTT. The encoded protein is CASSLPGTDTEAFF.

V and J are TRBV19 and TRBJ2-2; the D gene is possibly TRBD2 (6 bases). The length of the CDR3 is 16 residues. V was clipped by 3 bases and J by 4 bases, with 15 bases between them. Germline CDR1 LNHDA, CDR2 SQIVND (reference sequence). In DNA, the CDR3 is TGTGCCAGTAGTATTCCGGCGGGGTCGGGCACCGGGGAGCTGTTTTTT. Its protein product is CASSIPAGSGTGELFF.

The genes are TRBV6-6 and TRBJ2-7; the match to TRBD1 covers 7 bases. J gave up 2 bases and V 2 bases, and 6 bases lay outside the gene matches. Germline V gene sequence: CDR1 MNHNY, CDR2 SVGAGI (reference sequence). There are 15 residues in the CDR3. CDR3 residues: CASSYRDSATYEQYF. The CDR3 coding sequence is TGTGCCAGCAGTTACCGGGACAGCGCCACCTACGAGCAGTACTTC.

CDR3 DNA: TGTGCCAGCAGTGCATCCCAGCGGGGCTACAATGAGCAGTTCTTC. Translated, it gives CASSASQRGYNEQFF. The chain uses TRBV2 and TRBJ2-1; TRBD2 matches at 7 bases. This CDR3 has 15 amino acids. Germline CDR1 SNHLY, CDR2 FYNNEI. Trimming at V came to 4 bases and at J to 3 bases, leaving 6 bases not matched to a gene.

This clone was observed a single time. The rearrangement links TRBV19 to TRBJ1-2, with 9 bases that match TRBD1. This CDR3 contains 14 residues. In germline, CDR1 is LNHDA, CDR2 SQIVND (reference sequence). J was trimmed by 8 bases and V by 5 bases; bases with no gene match: 9. CDR3 coding DNA: TGTGCCAGTAGTCCAGCACAGGGGGCCTTAGGCTACACCTTC. It translates to CASSPAQGALGYTF. The complete variable domain, with remaining parts taken from reference TRBV19 and TRBJ1-2, reads DGGITQSPKYLFRKEGQNVTLSCEQNLNHDAMYWYRQDPGQGLRLIYYSQIVNDFQKGDIAEGYSVSREKKESFPLTVTSAQKNPTAFYLCASSPAQGALGYTFGSGTRLTVV.

V usage is TRBV6-1 and J usage is TRBJ1-1; D is ambiguous. This CDR3 is built from 15 residues. V was cut by 3 bases and J by 0 bases, with 11 bases left in between. CDR1 and CDR2 (germline): MNHNS, SASEGT. The CDR3: CASSDGTAMNTEAFF. The CDR3 bases are TGTGCCAGCAGTGATGGTACAGCCATGAACACTGAAGCTTTCTTT.

This chain joins TRBV19 and TRBJ1-1; tentative D call: TRBD1 (5 bases). V lost 5 bases to trimming and J lost 3 bases, with 10 bases between them. Germline V gives CDR1 LNHDA, CDR2 SQIVND (reference sequence). CDR3 length equals 13 residues. The CDR3 DNA sequence: TGTGCCAGTAGTCAGGGCTTACACACTGAAGCTTTCTTT. Its protein product is CASSQGLHTEAFF.

The gene calls are TRBV4-2 and TRBJ1-4; TRBD1 matches 7 bases. V gave up 5 bases and J gave up 7 bases; unmatched junction bases: 7. From germline, CDR1 is LGHNA and CDR2 YNFKEQ. This CDR3 region has 14 residues. The chain's CDR3 is CASSSQGDFEKLFF. CDR3 nucleotide sequence: TGTGCCAGCAGCTCGCAGGGGGACTTTGAAAAACTGTTTTTT.

This chain uses TRBV7-2 with TRBJ2-5, with 9 positions matching TRBD2. The germline gives CDR1 SGHTA, CDR2 FQGNSA. The V segment lost 6 bases and the J segment 2 bases; nucleotides outside the gene matches: 7. This CDR3 spans 15 amino acids. The CDR3 nucleotides read TGTGCCAGCAGACTGACTAGCGGACTACAAGAGACCCAGTACTTC. Translated, it gives CASRLTSGLQETQYF.

The chain carries TRBV5-1 and TRBJ2-7; D may be TRBD2 (6 bases). The length of the CDR3 is 15 residues. V lost 0 bases to trimming and J lost 2 bases, with 12 bases between them. Germline V gene lookup returns CDR1 SGHRS and CDR2 YFSETQ. CDR3 in DNA: TGCGCCAGCAGCTTGGTCTGGAGGGGAGCCTACGAGCAGTACTTC. The encoded protein is CASSLVWRGAYEQYF.

The chain combines TRBV25-1 with TRBJ2-5, with TRBD1 identical over 9 bases. The CDR3 is made up of 17 amino acids. V dropped 2 bases and J dropped 3; count of bases not matched to a gene: 10. CDR1 and CDR2 from the germline V gene are MGHDK and SYGVNS. As DNA, the CDR3 is TGTGCCAGCAGTGAACTCCGATCGGGACAGGGAAAAGAGACCCAGTACTTC. Its protein is CASSELRSGQGKETQYF.

The chain carries TRBV5-4 and TRBJ2-1; D call uncertain. Germline V gene lookup returns CDR1 SGHNT and CDR2 YYREEE (reference sequence). The CDR3 extends over 14 amino acids. The V end lost 7 bases, the J end lost 8 bases, and 19 bases lay between the germline ends. The CDR3 region is CASSLVDPPYEQFF. The CDR3 nucleotides read TGTGCCAGCTCCTTGGTGGACCCCCCCTATGAGCAGTTCTTC. Variable domain in full (rest from reference TRBV5-4 and TRBJ2-1): ETGVTQSPTHLIKTRGQQVTLRCSSQSGHNTVSWYQQALGQGPQFIFQYYREEENGRGNFPPRFSGLQFPNYSSELNVNALELDDSALYLCASSLVDPPYEQFFGPGTRLTVL.

V gene TRBV5-1 combines with J gene TRBJ1-4, with 9 bases lining up with TRBD1. CDR3 length equals 16 residues. Germline trimming cut 3 bases from V and 5 bases from J; bases unmatched to any gene: 8. Per the germline V gene, CDR1 is SGHRS and CDR2 is YFSETQ. CDR3 DNA: TGCGCCAGCAGCTCGACTGGGACAGGGTGGAATGAAAAACTGTTTTTT. It is translated as CASSSTGTGWNEKLFF.

V gene TRBV27 combines with J gene TRBJ2-6; no firm D call. Trimming removed 5 bases from V and 2 bases from J, with 7 bases in between. The CDR3 consists of 14 residues. Germline V CDR1 and CDR2: MNHEY, SMNVEV (reference sequence). The DNA of the CDR3 is TGTGCCAGCAGTCCAAGAACTGGGGCCAACGTCCTGACTTTC. Its translation is CASSPRTGANVLTF.

The CDR3 spells CASSLGGQVNTGELFF. The CDR3 DNA reads as TGTGCCAGCAGCTTGGGTGGACAGGTGAACACCGGGGAGCTGTTTTTT. This rearrangement joins TRBV5-4 to TRBJ2-2; the match to TRBD1 covers 7 bases. V dropped 0 bases and J dropped 1; count of bases not matched to a gene: 3. Germline lookup yields CDR1 SGHNT and CDR2 YYREEE (reference sequence). The CDR3 has 16 amino acids.

The chain has TRBV27 and TRBJ2-3; 9 nucleotides line up with TRBD2. This CDR3 is built from 15 residues. CDR1 and CDR2 (germline): MNHEY, SMNVEV (reference sequence). The ends lost 1 base at V and 1 base at J; junction bases unmatched: 0. In nucleotides, the CDR3 is TGTGCCAGCAGTTTATTAGCGGGGGGCACAGATACGCAGTATTTT. Translation: CASSLLAGGTDTQYF.

V gene TRBV28 combines with J gene TRBJ1-4; 9 bases are a match to TRBD1. Germline values: CDR1 MDHEN, CDR2 SYDVKM. The CDR3 sequence is 15 residues long. After removal of 8 bases from V and 2 bases from J, the junction contained 6 bases not matched to a gene. CDR3 amino acids: CASGTGSATNEKLFF. CDR3 DNA sequence: TGTGCCAGCGGGACAGGGAGTGCGACTAATGAAAAACTGTTTTTT.

The chain is built from TRBV18 and TRBJ2-1; D ambiguous. CDR1 is KGHSH and CDR2 is LQKENI in the germline V gene. The ends were cut back, 3 bases at V and 1 base at J, with 10 bases in the middle. The CDR3 is 15 residues long. CDR3 region: CASSPGPSSYNEQFF. The CDR3 region has the DNA TGTGCCAGCTCACCCGGCCCGAGTTCCTACAATGAGCAGTTCTTC.